This TCR beta chain was found in a study of cytomegalovirus exposure and HLA in healthy donors. The CDR3 is made up of 14 amino acids. Per germline, CDR1 SGHAT and CDR2 FQDESV (reference sequence). The V gene lost 3 bases and the J gene lost 3 bases, with 9 bases spanning the gap. The primer mix had 60 Vbeta and 13 Jbeta primers. Method: immunoSEQ multiplex PCR; TCRdb's copy keeps in-frame clones and lacks some. Seen here are roughly 100,000 clones, over 9% observed once, and the top ten hold 5.8%. Sequences were obtained from PBMCs. The source is a man between 40 and 49 years old in good health and CMV-seropositive. This sequence joins TRBV11-1 and TRBJ2-1; tentative D call: TRBD2 (6 bases). This chain's CDR3 is CASSFGGGYNEQFF. CDR3 nucleotide sequence: TGTGCCAGCAGCTTTGGGGGAGGCTACAATGAGCAGTTCTTC.